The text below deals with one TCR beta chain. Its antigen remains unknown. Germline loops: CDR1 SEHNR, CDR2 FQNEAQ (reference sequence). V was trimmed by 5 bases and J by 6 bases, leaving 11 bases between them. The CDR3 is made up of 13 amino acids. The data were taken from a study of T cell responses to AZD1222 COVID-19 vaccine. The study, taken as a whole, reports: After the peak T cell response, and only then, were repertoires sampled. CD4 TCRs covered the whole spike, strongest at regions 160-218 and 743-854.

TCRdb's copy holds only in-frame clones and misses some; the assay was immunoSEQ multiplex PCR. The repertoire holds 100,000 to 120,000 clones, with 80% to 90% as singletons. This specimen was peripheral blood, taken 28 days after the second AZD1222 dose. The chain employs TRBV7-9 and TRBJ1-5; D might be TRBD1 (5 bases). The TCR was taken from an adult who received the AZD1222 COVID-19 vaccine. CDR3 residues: CASSEGAGQPQHF. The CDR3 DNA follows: TGTGCCAGCAGCGAAGGGGCCGGTCAGCCCCAGCATTTT.